Below, one T cell receptor beta chain is given with its context. Time point described: patch test 1, 2 weeks after DPC sensitization. The treatment: therapeutic diphenylcyclopropenone sensitization with weekly scalp DPC. The data were obtained in a study of human T cells and chemical hapten exposure. MiXCR, applied by TCRdb to the RACE reads, yields one record per CDR3 protein. The sample includes about 120,000 distinct CDR3 sequences, roughly 13% of them seen just once. The CDR3 has 15 amino acids. The V gene lost 3 bases and the J gene lost 3 bases, with 14 bases spanning the gap. The sample in question was whole blood, obtained in connection with sensitization to the hapten diphenylcyclopropenone (DPC). The chain links TRBV12-3 or TRBV12-4 to TRBJ1-1, with a weak D call TRBD1 (6 bases). The clonotype originates from a man younger than 35 with alopecia areata. Some clones in this sample may be carry-over from other donors' samples. The DNA for the CDR3 is TGTGCCAGCAGTTTTCCCACAGGGAGGTACACTGAAGCTTTCTTT. This encodes CASSFPTGRYTEAFF.